This T cell receptor (beta chain) was sequenced for a study of blood T cell repertoires in COVID-19. Study background: The United States, Italy and Spain supplied acute and convalescent COVID-19 samples. T cells, B-cell-depleted T cells, or PBMCs supplied cDNA or gDNA.

Original handling: Cell counts per sample came from amplifying reference gene primers. Generated by immunoSEQ multiplex PCR, the TCRdb table keeps only in-frame clones and is missing some. D and trimming come from the DNA, and the V and J calls and clone size come from that table. The sample lists about 92,000 clones; over 80% were seen once. The germline V gene has CDR1 MNHEY and CDR2 SVGAGI. With 6 bases clipped from V and 3 bases from J, the junction kept 4 bases outside the gene matches. This CDR3 is 13 amino acids long. The receptor was isolated from a woman aged 80 or over with active or convalescent COVID-19. The chain links TRBV6-5 to TRBJ1-2, with TRBD1 matching 7 bases. The specimen sequenced was peripheral blood. The DNA for the CDR3 is TGTGCCAGCAGGAGGGGGACAGACTATGGCTACACCTTC. Amino acid sequence: CASRRGTDYGYTF.